Following are 17 T cell receptor beta chains from one sample sequenced in a study of T cell changes during pregnancy in multiple sclerosis. This table comes from immunoSEQ multiplex PCR, and its TCRdb copy is limited to in-frame clones, with some not included. The data contain some 40,000 clones, 85% to 95% of them singletons. The sequencing used CD4+ T cells from peripheral blood mononuclear cells, collected after pregnancy. The origin of the receptors is a female donor with multiple sclerosis, enrolled in a pregnancy study.

The V gene is TRBV5-4, the J gene TRBJ2-7, with TRBD2 matching over 7 bases. This CDR3 has 13 residues. The germline gives CDR1 SGHNT, CDR2 YYREEE (reference sequence). Losses at the gene ends were 3 bases for V and 5 bases for J; bases not matched to a gene: 5. The CDR3 sequence is CASSSGGIDEQYF. The DNA of the CDR3 is TGTGCCAGCAGCTCGGGGGGTATCGACGAGCAGTACTTC.

This clone occurred once. This sequence joins TRBV5-5 and TRBJ2-7; 9 nucleotides match TRBD1. Trimming took 5 bases from V and 2 from J; bases not matched to a gene: 5. The CDR3 runs 14 residues. CDR1 and CDR2 (germline): SGHKS, YYEKEE (reference sequence). The CDR3 DNA sequence: TGTGCCAGCAGTAAGGGACAGGGTGCCTACGAGCAGTACTTC. Protein product: CASSKGQGAYEQYF.

The chain has TRBV7-9 and TRBJ2-2; D unresolved. CDR3 length equals 15 residues. V gave up 1 base and J gave up 2 bases, with 8 bases separating them. CDR1 and CDR2 (germline): SEHNR, FQNEAQ (reference sequence). In nucleotides, the CDR3 is TGTGCCAGCAGCTTAGATAATACAAACACCGGGGAGCTGTTTTTT. Its translation is CASSLDNTNTGELFF. Full variable domain (remainder filled in from reference TRBV7-9 and TRBJ2-2): DTGVSQNPRHKITKRGQNVTFRCDPISEHNRLYWYRQTLGQGPEFLTYFQNEAQLEKSRLLSDRFSAERPKGSFSTLEIQRTEQGDSAMYLCASSLDNTNTGELFFGEGSRLTVL.

The genes are TRBV7-3 and TRBJ2-7, with 7 positions matching TRBD1. Germline-derived CDR1 and CDR2 are SGHTA and FQGTGA. CDR3 length equals 13 residues. V lost 0 bases to trimming and J lost 7 bases; unmatched junction nucleotides: 3. CDR3 DNA: TGTGCCAGCAGCTTAACTTCGGACAGGGAGCAGTACTTC. Its protein product is CASSLTSDREQYF. Looking up the rest from reference TRBV7-3 and TRBJ2-7 gives the full variable domain: GAGVSQTPSNKVTEKGKYVELRCDPISGHTALYWYRQSLGQGPEFLIYFQGTGAADDSGLPNDRFFAVRPEGSVSTLKIQRTERGDSAVYLCASSLTSDREQYFGPGTRLTVT.

The J gene is TRBJ1-1, the V gene TRBV6-1; perhaps TRBD1 as D (6 bases). The germline CDR1 and CDR2 sequences are MNHNS and SASEGT. Trimming took off 7 bases at V and 1 base at J, with 10 bases between the two ends. The CDR3 length is 13 residues. The CDR3 loop is CASNNRANTEAFF. As DNA, the CDR3 is TGTGCCAGCAACAACAGGGCGAACACTGAAGCTTTCTTT.

The chain couples TRBV5-1 to TRBJ2-2, with D perhaps matching TRBD2 (6 bases). This CDR3 comprises 16 residues. Germline V gene lookup returns CDR1 SGHRS and CDR2 YFSETQ. V was trimmed by 0 bases and J by 5 bases, leaving 14 bases between them. The CDR3 nucleotides read TGCGCCAGCAGCTTGGCCTCCGCAGGGAGGACCGGGGAGCTGTTTTTT. Amino acids: CASSLASAGRTGELFF.

The gene calls are TRBV5-6 and TRBJ2-2; a possible D gene is TRBD2 (7 bases). The CDR3 has 15 amino acids. V was cut by 5 bases and J by 6 bases, with 17 bases left in between. Germline V gene data show CDR1 as SGHDT and CDR2 as YYEEEE. CDR3 in amino acids: CASSFPGGPAGELFF. CDR3 sequence (DNA): TGTGCCAGCAGTTTCCCCGGGGGGCCCGCCGGGGAGCTGTTTTTT.

The gene calls are TRBV9 and TRBJ2-2; D is unresolved. Germline V lookup: CDR1 SGDLS, CDR2 YYNGEE. The CDR3 runs to 12 residues. Trimming cost V 4 bases and J 8 bases, with 9 bases left between them. The CDR3 spells CASSPYLGELFF. CDR3 in DNA: TGTGCCAGCAGCCCCTACCTAGGGGAGCTGTTTTTT.

The V call is TRBV18, the J call TRBJ2-3, with TRBD2 matching over 13 bases. CDR1 is KGHSH and CDR2 is LQKENI in the germline V gene. The CDR3 runs to 17 residues. V dropped 3 bases and J dropped 1; count of bases not matched to a gene: 4. CDR3 sequence (DNA): TGTGCCAGCTCACCTCCTGGACTAGCGGGGGGCACAGATACGCAGTATTTT. Translated, it gives CASSPPGLAGGTDTQYF.

The chain joins TRBV2 to TRBJ2-3, with TRBD2 matching 13 bases. Germline CDR1 reads SNHLY; CDR2 reads FYNNEI. This CDR3 contains 17 residues. V shed 5 bases, J shed 3 bases, and the junction held 8 bases outside the gene matches. The CDR3 here is CASSRLAGGSRTDTQYF. As DNA, the CDR3 is TGTGCCAGCAGTCGACTAGCGGGGGGCTCCCGGACAGATACGCAGTATTTT.

This chain links TRBV15 with TRBJ1-1; D is perhaps TRBD1 (6 bases). Germline loops: CDR1 LNHNV, CDR2 YYDKDF (reference sequence). There are 17 residues in the CDR3. V lost 2 bases and J lost 3, with 19 bases in between. The CDR3 sequence: CATSRWDIPLDDTEAFF. In nucleotides, the CDR3 is TGTGCCACCAGCAGATGGGACATCCCACTGGACGACACTGAAGCTTTCTTT.

The rearrangement links TRBV5-5 to TRBJ1-3; D possibly corresponds to TRBD1 (6 bases). The CDR3 extends over 16 amino acids. The V end was cut by 3 bases, the J end by 0 bases, with 13 bases between. Germline V gene data show CDR1 as SGHKS and CDR2 as YYEKEE (reference sequence). DNA for the CDR3: TGTGCCAGCAGCTCTGGGACATCAAGCTCTGGAAACACCATATATTTT. Protein sequence: CASSSGTSSSGNTIYF.

This clone was seen once. The chain is built from TRBV5-6 and TRBJ2-7, with 10 bases lining up with TRBD1. The V gene's germline CDR1 is SGHDT and CDR2 YYEEEE. V lost 0 bases and J lost 7; bases outside the gene matches: 16. The CDR3 totals 18 residues. The CDR3 nucleotides read TGTGCCAGCAGCTTGGCGCTCCCGACAGGGGGCAAATTAAATGAGCAGTACTTC. Amino acids: CASSLALPTGGKLNEQYF.

V usage is TRBV5-8 and J usage is TRBJ1-5; weak D call: TRBD1 (5 bases). The germline gives CDR1 SGHTS, CDR2 YDEGEE. V was shortened by 4 bases and J by 3 bases, with 11 bases between the two germline ends. The CDR3 extends over 14 amino acids. CDR3: CASSTTATNQPQHF. The CDR3, as DNA: TGTGCCAGCAGCACGACAGCGACCAATCAGCCCCAGCATTTT.

The CDR3 DNA is TGTGCCAGTAAAGAGGGGGCTCCTAGTGGTACGCAGTATTTT. This translates into CASKEGAPSGTQYF. The chain links TRBV19 to TRBJ2-3; 7 bases agree with TRBD1. Germline assignment: CDR1 LNHDA and CDR2 SQIVND (reference sequence). V lost 7 bases and J lost 8; bases outside the gene matches: 12. The CDR3 extends over 14 amino acids.

The chain joins TRBV5-8 to TRBJ2-7; D uncertain. CDR1 is SGHTS, CDR2 YDEGEE, per germline. The ends were cut back, 3 bases at V and 4 bases at J, with 11 bases in the middle. The CDR3 has 13 amino acids. The CDR3 region has the DNA TGTGCCAGCAGCTCAGGCTTTTGGTACGAGCAGTACTTC. Its protein product is CASSSGFWYEQYF.

The rearrangement uses TRBV10-3 and TRBJ1-5; unclear D gene. There are 14 residues in the CDR3. V gave up 6 bases and J gave up 5 bases, with 14 bases separating them. The germline gives CDR1 ENHRY, CDR2 SYGVKD. The CDR3 protein is CAIRMSGLDQPQHF. Written as DNA, the CDR3 is TGTGCCATCAGGATGTCGGGGTTGGATCAGCCCCAGCATTTT.